This T cell receptor beta chain stems from a study of T cells in Graves' hyperthyroidism and ophthalmopathy. V gave up 6 bases and J gave up 0 bases; unmatched junction bases: 8. The CDR3 loop spans 15 amino acids. CDR1 and CDR2 (germline): MNHNS, SASEGT. The investigators amplified TCR beta CDR3 regions from RNA transcripts. The primer set for the first-round RT-PCR of the TCR CDR3 was HTBI. TCRdb used MiXCR to reprocess the multiplex PCR reads, holding one entry per CDR3 protein. The sample includes hundreds of thousands of distinct CDR3 sequences, roughly 16% of them seen just once. This clonotype occurred many times.

The sample taken for sequencing was blood. The clonotype was recovered from a woman aged 30 to 39 with Graves' hyperthyroidism. V gene TRBV6-1 combines with J gene TRBJ2-7, with 7 bases identical to TRBD1. This CDR3 reads CASRTGTASSYEQYF. CDR3 nucleotides: TGTGCCAGCAGAACCGGGACAGCAAGCTCCTACGAGCAGTACTTC.